The source of this TCR beta chain is a study of blood T cells in healthy people across ages (dated by TCRdb to about 2015). A note on the overall study: In model experiments, template switching captured roughly one uniquely barcoded TCR beta cDNA molecule for every two T cells. To track age-related changes in TCR beta repertoire diversity, the study relied on deep sequencing normalized with unique cDNA molecular identifiers. The donors were split into four age groups: young (average 16 years), middle-aged (nearly 40), aged (62) and long-lived (approximately 80). The study analyzed two additional independent replicas of 1 million unique cDNA reads from the same blood draw for two donors, one aged 18 to 29 and one aged 80 or older. Broad study findings and their caveats: Compared with the aged group, the long-lived group had more naive CD4+ T cells, fewer expanded clones and increased TCR diversity, suggesting age selection. Observed TCR beta diversity per million T cells fell roughly linearly with age, and a significant reduction was already apparent by age about 38. Observed TCR beta diversity correlated strongly with the percentage of naive T cells measured by flow cytometry. Because donor CMV infection status was unknown, age-related changes in expanded clonotypes were potentially confounded. Bulk unsorted PBMC profiling prevented conclusive comparison of naive and antigen-experienced compartments. Estimates of total diversity from one million sequenced T cells were regarded as lower bounds and underestimates.

In this sample, this clonotype turned up once. This receptor's antigen is unknown. Per-base qualities were not stored, and no clone one base away is much larger. The donors were around 39 Caucasian individuals from Russia, aged roughly 6 to 100 years, who were systemically healthy. Ten milliliters of peripheral blood were drawn from each donor into EDTA-treated Vacutainer tubes. PBMCs were isolated by Ficoll-Paque density-gradient centrifugation, with at least 6.5 million obtained per sample. Trizol reagent was used to extract total RNA from PBMCs, with at least 5.5 micrograms per sample. For every donor, an aliquot of PBMCs went through flow cytometry to measure the percentages of naive CD45RAhigh/CD27high T cells. The library was produced with 5' RACE. This sample was sequenced with an Illumina HiSeq 2500. The second PCR ran for about 6 to 12 cycles and used a J-beta primer mix along with a sample-barcoded 5' primer. A template-switch 5' adaptor carrying 12 random nucleotides introduced a unique molecular identifier onto each TCR beta cDNA molecule. Each sample yielded at least 3 million CDR3-containing paired-end reads. All of the RNA was converted into first-strand cDNA using the Mint cDNA synthesis kit, with a TRBC-specific oligonucleotide serving as the primer. All cDNA was treated with uracil-DNA glycosylase and then went through a first 18-cycle PCR with the universal primers M1SS and BC2_uni_R. In the original analysis: Each sample was normalized by randomly selecting 1 million high-quality reads, each carrying a distinct molecular identifier. Reads sharing molecular identifiers were discarded rather than binned into consensus sequences. MiTCR, run with a Q25 quality threshold and the strictest error-elimination algorithm, handled CDR3 identification, clonotype clustering and error correction. A nonparametric unseen species model with Euler transformation was used to estimate a lower bound on total TCR beta diversity. In TCRdb, the public reads were trimmed at Q25 with fastp and aligned with MiXCR, with productive beta chains retained. Entries are consolidated by CDR3 protein sequence, retaining the most common genes and DNA. For this entry, the V and J calls and clone size follow TCRdb and not the study's own pipeline. For this sample there are 450,000 to 600,000 distinct CDR3 sequences; about a quarter appear just once. The ten largest account for over 3.5% of the sample.

This sample was also put to use in a study of T cells of mothers and their children. As the second study states: Nine systemically healthy Caucasian individuals served as donors, namely three mothers together with their six children. cDNA synthesis consumed the entire amount of extracted RNA, loaded at approximately 1.6 ug RNA in each 15 ul reaction. Sample barcodes and 2-4 random nucleotides were added via the M1S primer in the second PCR. More than 8 million TCR beta CDR3 reads were obtained from each mother, and millions of reads were obtained from each child. Thymic selection shapes the output of TCR recombination in a similar way in related and unrelated pairs, and inherited differences have a minor effect. Normalized repertoire overlap was always slightly but never significantly higher in related than unrelated mother-child pairs. No persistent microchimeric T cell clones were found, with a detection sensitivity of around 100 clones per million clonotypes. To look for features that set related mother-child pairs apart from unrelated individuals, the researchers ran deep NGS to compare the TCR beta repertoires of mothers and children. On average, the children were 11 +/- 4 years old, while the mothers were roughly 36 +/- 4 years old. After adapters were ligated using NEBNext reagents, the libraries underwent 100+100 nt paired-end sequencing on an Illumina HiSeq 2000. Mother and child libraries were prepared a month apart and sequenced in separate runs to prevent cross-contamination. Between roughly 450,000 and 2,000,000 distinct TCR beta clonotypes were identified per donor. Naive TCR beta clonotypes were estimated from low-frequency clonotypes matched to each donor's FACS-determined naive share, without sorting.

This sequence was found in a boy under 10 years old in good health. The specimen was blood.

This receptor has the CDR3 CASSLDDRYEQYF. In nucleotide form, the sequence is TGTGCCAGCAGCTTGGACGACCGTTACGAGCAGTACTTC. Recombination joined TRBV7-9 with TRBJ2-7, with the identity of the D gene unclear. Trimming costs V 3 bases and J 4 bases, and their ends lie 10 bases apart. As encoded in the germline V gene (reference sequence), CDR1 is SEHNR while CDR2 is FQNEAQ. CDR3 length: 13 amino acids, cysteine to phenylalanine. The DNA shown is the 39-base CDR3, in frame from base 1.